The source of this T cell receptor beta chain is a study of PD-1 blockade in classical Hodgkin lymphoma. Study results and caveats: Underlying causes for the observed repertoire differences were not defined, possibly disease activity or prior therapy. Baseline TCR diversity was reportedly lower in newly diagnosed patients than in healthy donors. It was reported as lower still in relapsed/refractory patients.

Remarks on this clone: Its target is unknown.

Measured with immunoSEQ multiplex PCR; TCRdb has only the in-frame clones, and not every one. The data hold approximately 47,000 clones, with approximately 90% observed a single time. This CDR3 is 17 amino acids long. Losses at the gene ends were 4 bases for V and 8 bases for J; bases not matched to a gene: 16. CDR1 and CDR2 from the germline V gene are MGHRA and YSYEKL. The time point was: newly diagnosed, previously untreated cHL patient sample. Untreated, newly diagnosed classical Hodgkin lymphoma PBMCs were used for comparison. This sequence originates from a human donor with classical Hodgkin lymphoma. The sample consisted of peripheral blood mononuclear cells (PBMCs). V and J are TRBV4-1 and TRBJ2-1; 8 nucleotides line up with TRBD1. The CDR3: CASSRAGQGAVDDEQFF. The CDR3 DNA follows: TGCGCCAGCAGCCGGGCCGGTCAGGGGGCGGTCGACGATGAGCAGTTCTTC.